The 2 T cell receptor beta chains in this list originate from one sample, sequenced in a study of technical replicates of blood from a handful of donors (dated by TCRdb to the late 2010s). The library was made by the immunoSEQ multiplex PCR assay. TCRdb stores this immuneACCESS table with in-frame sequences only. Part of the clones is absent; in the studies checked, under half of the shortfall reflects unresolved V genes, and no reason is known for the rest. The sample table shows some 62,000 clones, and about 87% are seen once. Roughly 4.8% of the sample belongs to the ten largest clones. Sequencing used PBMCs. The receptors stem from a human donor in good health. Some clones in this sample may be carry-over from other donors' samples.

This chain uses TRBV5-8 with TRBJ2-1; 11 bases are a match to TRBD1. Trimming at V came to 4 bases and at J to 8 bases, leaving 2 bases not matched to a gene. Germline-derived CDR1 and CDR2 are SGHTS and YDEGEE. This CDR3 has 13 amino acids. CDR3 residues: CASSAGQGDEQFF. In nucleotides, the CDR3 is TGTGCCAGCAGCGCGGGACAGGGGGATGAGCAGTTCTTC.

The gene calls are TRBV27 and TRBJ2-3; D remains ambiguous. This CDR3 region has 14 residues. Between the trimmed V and J ends, which lost 3 bases and 8 bases, there was a span of 15 bases. Germline V lookup: CDR1 MNHEY, CDR2 SMNVEV (reference sequence). CDR3 in DNA: TGTGCCAGCAGTTTTCCAGGTCTTGCTACTACGCAGTATTTT. Translating it yields CASSFPGLATTQYF.